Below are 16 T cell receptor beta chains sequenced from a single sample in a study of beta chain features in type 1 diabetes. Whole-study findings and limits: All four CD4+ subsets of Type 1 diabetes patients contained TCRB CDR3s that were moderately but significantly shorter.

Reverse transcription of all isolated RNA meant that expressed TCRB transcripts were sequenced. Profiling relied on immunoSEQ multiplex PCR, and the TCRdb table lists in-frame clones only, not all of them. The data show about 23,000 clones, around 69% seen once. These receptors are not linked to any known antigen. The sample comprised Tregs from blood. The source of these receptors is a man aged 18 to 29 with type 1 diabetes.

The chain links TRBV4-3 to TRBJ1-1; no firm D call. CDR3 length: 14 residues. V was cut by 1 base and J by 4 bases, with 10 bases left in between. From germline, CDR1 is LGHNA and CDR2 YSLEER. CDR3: CASSQGHFVTEAFF. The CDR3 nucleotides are TGCGCCAGCAGCCAAGGACATTTTGTCACTGAAGCTTTCTTT.

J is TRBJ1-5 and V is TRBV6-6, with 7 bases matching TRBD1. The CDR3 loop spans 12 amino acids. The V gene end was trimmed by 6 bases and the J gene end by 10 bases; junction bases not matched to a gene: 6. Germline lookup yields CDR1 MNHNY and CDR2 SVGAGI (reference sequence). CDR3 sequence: CASRRQGGPQHF. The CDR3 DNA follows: TGTGCCAGCAGAAGACAGGGCGGACCCCAGCATTTT.

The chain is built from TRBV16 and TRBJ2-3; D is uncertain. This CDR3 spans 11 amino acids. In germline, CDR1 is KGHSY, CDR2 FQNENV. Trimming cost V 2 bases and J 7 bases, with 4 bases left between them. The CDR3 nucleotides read TGTGCCAGCAGCCAAGAGAATACGCAGTATTTT. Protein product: CASSQENTQYF. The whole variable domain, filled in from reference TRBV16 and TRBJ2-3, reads GEEVAQTPKHLVRGEGQKAKLYCAPIKGHSYVFWYQQVLKNEFKFLISFQNENVFDETGMPKERFSAKCLPNSPCSLEIQATKLEDSAVYFCASSQENTQYFGPGTRLTVL.

Here the CDR3 DNA reads TGTGCCAGCAGTTACTCGGAGGGATTGGGAAACACCATATATTTT. Its protein is CASSYSEGLGNTIYF. The J gene is TRBJ1-3, the V gene TRBV6-5; D unclear. This CDR3 is built from 15 residues. V dropped 0 bases and J dropped 4 bases, with 10 bases sitting between them. CDR1 and CDR2 from the germline V gene are MNHEY and SVGAGI.

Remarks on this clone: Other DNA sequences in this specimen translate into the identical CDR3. The CDR3 region is CASQPQGNTEAFF. The CDR3 DNA reads as TGTGCCAGCCAACCCCAGGGGAACACTGAAGCTTTCTTT. This sequence joins TRBV6-6 and TRBJ1-1; a possible D gene is TRBD1 (5 bases). The germline V gene encodes CDR1 MNHNY and CDR2 SVGAGI (reference sequence). The CDR3 has 13 residues. Trimming pared 8 bases from V and 1 base from J, leaving 11 bases between.

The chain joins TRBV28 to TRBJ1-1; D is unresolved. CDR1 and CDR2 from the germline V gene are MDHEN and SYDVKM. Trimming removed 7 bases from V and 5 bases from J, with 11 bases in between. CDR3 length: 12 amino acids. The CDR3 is CASTPPGTEAFF. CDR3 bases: TGTGCCAGCACCCCTCCGGGGACTGAAGCTTTCTTT.

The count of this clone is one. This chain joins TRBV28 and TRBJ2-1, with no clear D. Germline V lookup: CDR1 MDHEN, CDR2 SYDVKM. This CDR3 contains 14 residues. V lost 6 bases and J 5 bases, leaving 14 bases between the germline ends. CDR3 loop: CASRGERSDNEQFF. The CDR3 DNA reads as TGTGCCAGCAGGGGCGAGAGATCGGACAATGAGCAGTTCTTC. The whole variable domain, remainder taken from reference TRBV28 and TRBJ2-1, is DVKVTQSSRYLVKRTGEKVFLECVQDMDHENMFWYRQDPGLGLRLIYFSYDVKMKEKGDIPEGYSVSREKKERFSLILESASTNQTSMYLCASRGERSDNEQFFGPGTRLTVL.

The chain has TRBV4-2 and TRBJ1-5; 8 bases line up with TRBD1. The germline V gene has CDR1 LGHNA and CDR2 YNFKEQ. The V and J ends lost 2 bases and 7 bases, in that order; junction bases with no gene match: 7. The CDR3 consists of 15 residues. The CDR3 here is CASSQTGGSGQPQHF. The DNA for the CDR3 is TGTGCCAGCAGCCAAACAGGGGGTTCGGGCCAGCCCCAGCATTTT.

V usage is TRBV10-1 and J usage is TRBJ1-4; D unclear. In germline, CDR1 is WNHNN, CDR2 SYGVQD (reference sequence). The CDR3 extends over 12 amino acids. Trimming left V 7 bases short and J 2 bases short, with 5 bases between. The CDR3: CASKPTNEKLFF. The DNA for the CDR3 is TGCGCCAGCAAGCCCACTAATGAAAAACTGTTTTTT.

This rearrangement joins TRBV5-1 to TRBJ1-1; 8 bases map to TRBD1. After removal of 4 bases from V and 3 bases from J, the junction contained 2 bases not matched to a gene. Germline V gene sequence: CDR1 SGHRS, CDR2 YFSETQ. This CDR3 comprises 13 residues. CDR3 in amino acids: CASSTDRDTEAFF. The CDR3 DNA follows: TGCGCCAGCAGCACGGACAGGGACACTGAAGCTTTCTTT.

CDR3 nucleotides: TGCGCCAGTTCCAACCAAACCCCCGGGACTAGCGGGAGGAGATCTTACAATGAGCAGTTCTTC. Amino acid sequence: CASSNQTPGTSGRRSYNEQFF. The V and J genes are TRBV10-2 and TRBJ2-1; 15 bases line up with TRBD2. The germline V gene encodes CDR1 WSHSY and CDR2 SAAADI. The CDR3 consists of 21 residues. The V segment lost 9 bases and the J segment 4 bases; nucleotides outside the gene matches: 22.

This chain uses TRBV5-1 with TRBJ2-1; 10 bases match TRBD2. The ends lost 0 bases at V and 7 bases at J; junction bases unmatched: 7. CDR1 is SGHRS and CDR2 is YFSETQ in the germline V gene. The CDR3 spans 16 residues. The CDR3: CASSLGPAGGLNEQFF. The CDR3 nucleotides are TGCGCCAGCAGCTTGGGTCCAGCGGGGGGGCTAAATGAGCAGTTCTTC.

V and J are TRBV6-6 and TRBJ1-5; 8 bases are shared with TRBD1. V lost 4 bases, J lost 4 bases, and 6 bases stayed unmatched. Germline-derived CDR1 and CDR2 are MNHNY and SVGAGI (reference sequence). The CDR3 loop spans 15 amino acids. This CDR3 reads CASSSGTGPNQPQHF. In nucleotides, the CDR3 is TGTGCCAGCAGTTCTGGGACAGGTCCTAATCAGCCCCAGCATTTT.

CDR3 sequence reads: CSGSARDEQFF. For the CDR3, the DNA is TGCAGTGGGAGTGCCCGGGATGAGCAGTTCTTC. The gene calls are TRBV20-1 and TRBJ2-1; D is uncertain. The CDR3 length is 11 residues. V shed 7 bases and J shed 8 bases, with 12 bases lying between them. The germline V gene has CDR1 DFQATT and CDR2 SNEGSKA (reference sequence).

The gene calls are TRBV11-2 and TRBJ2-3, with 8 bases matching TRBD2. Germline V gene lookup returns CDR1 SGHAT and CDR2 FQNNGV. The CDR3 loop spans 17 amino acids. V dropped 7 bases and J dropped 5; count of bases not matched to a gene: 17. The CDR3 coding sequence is TGTGCCAGCACCCTCGGGGTGGCGGGGGGTCAAGTAGATACGCAGTATTTT. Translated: CASTLGVAGGQVDTQYF.

In DNA, the CDR3 is TGTGCCAGCAGTGTTGGGGGGTCCGCGGGGGAGCAGTTCTTC. Translating gives CASSVGGSAGEQFF. The chain links TRBV2 to TRBJ2-1, with a possible D match to TRBD2 (6 bases). Trimming shortened V by 4 bases and J by 10 bases, and 17 bases separated the two germline ends. Germline V gene sequence: CDR1 SNHLY, CDR2 FYNNEI. The CDR3 totals 14 residues.